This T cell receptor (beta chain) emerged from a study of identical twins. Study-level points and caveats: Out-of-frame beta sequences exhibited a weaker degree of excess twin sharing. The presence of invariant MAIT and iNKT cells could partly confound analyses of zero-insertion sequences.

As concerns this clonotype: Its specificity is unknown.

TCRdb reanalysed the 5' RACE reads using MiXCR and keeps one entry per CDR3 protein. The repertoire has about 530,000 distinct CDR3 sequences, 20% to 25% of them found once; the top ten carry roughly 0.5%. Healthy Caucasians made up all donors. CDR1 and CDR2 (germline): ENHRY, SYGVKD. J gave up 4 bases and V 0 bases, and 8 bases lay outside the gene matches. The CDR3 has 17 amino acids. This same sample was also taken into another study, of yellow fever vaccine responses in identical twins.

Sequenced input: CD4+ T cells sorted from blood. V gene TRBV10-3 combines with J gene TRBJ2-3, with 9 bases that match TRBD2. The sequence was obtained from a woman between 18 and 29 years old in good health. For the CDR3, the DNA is TGTGCCATCAGTGAGTCGTGGGCTAGCGGGAAGGCAGATACGCAGTATTTT. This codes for CAISESWASGKADTQYF.